Below, 6 T cell receptor beta chains from the same sample are listed, as sequenced in a study of blood T cell repertoires in COVID-19. TCRdb's table, derived via immunoSEQ multiplex PCR, lists solely in-frame clones and lacks some. The data show fewer than 500,000 clones, roughly 90% seen once. Sequencing was done on a sample of peripheral blood. These receptors were obtained from a woman in her twenties or thirties with active or convalescent COVID-19.

The V and J genes are TRBV2 and TRBJ1-2; D remains unclear. This CDR3 is 15 amino acids long. The V end was cut by 6 bases, the J end by 4 bases, with 18 bases between. In germline, CDR1 is SNHLY, CDR2 FYNNEI. The CDR3 here is CASSEVPRTAYGYTF. The CDR3 DNA follows: TGTGCCAGCAGCGAGGTACCAAGAACCGCCTATGGCTACACCTTC.

V gene TRBV29-1 combines with J gene TRBJ2-6; 7 nucleotides agree with TRBD1. Germline V gives CDR1 SQVTM, CDR2 ANQGSEA. The CDR3 runs 16 residues. The junction had 12 bases not matched to a gene; V was cut back by 7 bases and J by 3 bases. CDR3 sequence (DNA): TGCAGCGCCACGGACAGGCCGGTGGGTGGGGCCAACGTCCTGACTTTC. This encodes CSATDRPVGGANVLTF.

This rearrangement joins TRBV2 to TRBJ2-5; TRBD2 agrees at 7 bases. V gave up 4 bases and J gave up 0 bases; unmatched junction bases: 8. The CDR3 runs to 16 residues. In germline, CDR1 is SNHLY, CDR2 FYNNEI. Here the CDR3 reads CASSGDYLADQETQYF. The CDR3 DNA is TGTGCCAGCAGTGGAGACTATCTAGCGGACCAAGAGACCCAGTACTTC.

The chain employs TRBV9 and TRBJ1-4; 7 nucleotides agree with TRBD1. CDR1 is SGDLS, CDR2 YYNGEE, per germline. The trim removed 1 base at V and 8 bases at J, leaving 8 bases unmatched. The CDR3 spans 15 residues. The CDR3: CASSVKTGLWEKLFF. CDR3 DNA: TGTGCCAGCAGCGTAAAGACAGGGTTATGGGAAAAACTGTTTTTT.

The CDR3 here is CASSLTRGGGGNTIYF. In DNA, the CDR3 is TGTGCCAGCAGCTTGACCCGCGGGGGTGGAGGAAACACCATATATTTT. The chain couples TRBV5-6 to TRBJ1-3, with a tentative D call TRBD1 (5 bases). V was clipped by 1 base and J by 4 bases, with 15 bases between them. Germline loops: CDR1 SGHDT, CDR2 YYEEEE. The CDR3 extends over 16 amino acids.

The J gene is TRBJ1-1, the V gene TRBV10-3; 8 bases agree with TRBD1. Germline trimming cut 10 bases from V and 4 bases from J; bases unmatched to any gene: 5. The germline gives CDR1 ENHRY, CDR2 SYGVKD. This CDR3 spans 12 amino acids. The CDR3 DNA reads as TGTGCCACGACAGACAGGGGCACTGAAGCTTTCTTT. Amino acids: CATTDRGTEAFF.